This TCR beta chain was captured by sequencing in a study of OX40 agonist ivuxolimab in advanced cancers. As for the study in general: An agonistic human IgG2 monoclonal antibody against OX40 (CD134) was given. Aged about 23 to 80 with a mean of 60 years, they were approximately 79% male. Study-wide results and limits: Clonal expansion was seen in CD4+ and CD8+ blood T cells by week 6 at 0.1 to 3.0 mg/kg.

A note on this clone: Its antigen is unidentified.

Germline V gene sequence: CDR1 MDHEN, CDR2 SYDVKM. This CDR3 is built from 15 residues. V was cut by 3 bases and J by 1 base, with 10 bases left in between. Sequencing was performed with immunoSEQ multiplex PCR; in TCRdb, only in-frame clones are kept and a portion is missing. The sample records about 64,000 clones, about 86% being singletons. Material: CD4+ or CD8+ T cells sorted from blood, obtained in a trial of the OX40 agonist ivuxolimab. The chain employs TRBV28 and TRBJ1-3; D unresolved. This sequence was found in an adult with an advanced solid tumor such as melanoma, head and neck, liver or kidney cancer. CDR3 in amino acids: CASSFDTASGNTIYF. DNA of the CDR3: TGTGCCAGCAGTTTTGACACAGCTTCTGGAAACACCATATATTTT.